The 26 T cell receptor beta chains in this list originate from one sample, sequenced in a study of OX40 agonist ivuxolimab in advanced cancers. Library preparation employed the immunoSEQ multiplex PCR assay. Entries here come from immuneACCESS through TCRdb and include only in-frame sequences with V and J called. Some clones fail to appear in such tables; in the studies checked, an unresolved V gene covers under half of the shortfall, and the cause of the remainder is unknown. A total of 80,000 to 100,000 clones appear in this sample, over 85% of them only once. Together, the top ten hold just under 0.8% of the sample. The source material was CD4+ or CD8+ T cells sorted from blood, sampled in a trial of the OX40 agonist ivuxolimab. The receptors stem from an adult with an advanced solid tumor such as melanoma, head and neck, liver or kidney cancer.

This sequence joins TRBV18 and TRBJ2-1; D is unclear. Trimming took off 1 base at V and 7 bases at J, with 5 bases between the two ends. The CDR3 runs to 12 residues. Germline values: CDR1 KGHSH, CDR2 LQKENI. The chain's CDR3 is CASSPLGNEQFF. Written as DNA, the CDR3 is TGTGCCAGCTCACCACTAGGGAATGAGCAGTTCTTC.

CDR3 protein: CASSSSEPGKYF. The CDR3 nucleotides are TGTGCCAGCAGTTCTAGTGAGCCCGGGAAGTACTTC. The V gene is TRBV7-2, the J gene TRBJ2-7, with D possibly matching TRBD2 (5 bases). Germline CDR1 reads SGHTA; CDR2 reads FQGNSA. This CDR3 comprises 12 residues. The V end lost 6 bases, the J end lost 11 bases, and 17 bases lay between the germline ends.

The gene calls are TRBV30 and TRBJ1-1; perhaps TRBD1 as D (6 bases). Trimming removed 3 bases from V and 3 bases from J, with 11 bases in between. Germline V gives CDR1 GTSNPN, CDR2 SVGIG (reference sequence). The CDR3 sequence is 13 residues long. CDR3 DNA sequence: TGTGCCTGGAGAGCGACAGGTTACACTGAAGCTTTCTTT. Amino acid sequence: CAWRATGYTEAFF.

The rearrangement links TRBV19 to TRBJ2-1; no reliable D call. V was shortened by 6 bases and J by 2 bases, with 17 bases between the two germline ends. This CDR3 is 16 amino acids long. Germline CDR1 LNHDA, CDR2 SQIVND (reference sequence). The CDR3 nucleotides are TGTGCCAGTAGCCGAATTGACGGAGTAGCCTACAATGAGCAGTTCTTC. Translated, it gives CASSRIDGVAYNEQFF.

The DNA of the CDR3 is TGTGCCAGCAGCTTAGTGCCCAGGGACCGTGGGCCCCAGCATTTT. Translation: CASSLVPRDRGPQHF. The chain couples TRBV7-9 to TRBJ1-5; tentative D call: TRBD1 (5 bases). Per germline, CDR1 SEHNR and CDR2 FQNEAQ (reference sequence). V was trimmed by 1 base and J by 9 bases, leaving 16 bases between them. CDR3 length equals 15 residues.

The gene calls are TRBV18 and TRBJ1-2; possibly TRBD1 for D (6 bases). This CDR3 is 15 amino acids long. Trimming took off 3 bases at V and 4 bases at J, with 15 bases between the two ends. CDR1 and CDR2 from the germline V gene are KGHSH and LQKENI. CDR3 sequence (DNA): TGTGCCAGCTCACCGAACGAAGTACAGGGCTATGGCTACACCTTC. Translation: CASSPNEVQGYGYTF. Full variable domain (missing parts from reference TRBV18 and TRBJ1-2): NAGVMQNPRHLVRRRGQEARLRCSPMKGHSHVYWYRQLPEEGLKFMVYLQKENIIDESGMPKERFSAEFPKEGPSILRIQQVVRGDSAAYFCASSPNEVQGYGYTFGSGTRLTVV.

The chain couples TRBV7-2 to TRBJ1-2, with D unresolved. The V gene's germline CDR1 is SGHTA and CDR2 FQGNSA. The CDR3 covers 12 residues. V dropped 6 bases and J dropped 4 bases, with 9 bases sitting between them. CDR3 region: CASSSTLYGYTF. CDR3 DNA: TGTGCCAGCAGTTCGACCCTCTATGGCTACACCTTC.

V gene TRBV9 combines with J gene TRBJ1-6; a weak D match, TRBD1 (6 bases). The CDR3 loop spans 15 amino acids. Germline CDR1 SGDLS, CDR2 YYNGEE. V lost 3 bases, J lost 7 bases, and 14 bases lay in between. The CDR3 DNA is TGTGCCAGCAGCGCTGGTGGGCAGGGGAATTCACCCCTCCACTTT. As protein: CASSAGGQGNSPLHF.

The V and J genes are TRBV2 and TRBJ2-5, with no clear D. Germline loops: CDR1 SNHLY, CDR2 FYNNEI. The ends were cut back, 3 bases at V and 3 bases at J, with 8 bases in the middle. The length of the CDR3 is 13 residues. The CDR3 is CASSDTVEETQYF. The CDR3 DNA reads TGTGCCAGCAGTGACACGGTGGAAGAGACCCAGTACTTC.

The rearrangement joins TRBV5-4 to TRBJ2-1, with D uncertain. Trimming cost V 6 bases and J 4 bases, with 11 bases left between them. The CDR3 totals 13 residues. Germline CDR1 and CDR2: SGHNT and YYREEE (reference sequence). CDR3 nucleotides: TGTGCCAGCAAACCGAACGGGTACAATGAGCAGTTCTTC. It encodes CASKPNGYNEQFF.

The chain carries TRBV15 and TRBJ1-5; no firm D call. V was shortened by 0 bases and J by 2 bases, with 5 bases between the two germline ends. The CDR3 length is 14 residues. The V gene's germline CDR1 is LNHNV and CDR2 YYDKDF (reference sequence). CDR3: CATSRDGGNQPQHF. The DNA of the CDR3 is TGTGCCACCAGCAGAGACGGCGGCAATCAGCCCCAGCATTTT.

The chain employs TRBV10-3 and TRBJ2-6; a weak D match, TRBD1 (6 bases). V lost 4 bases and J lost 2, with 9 bases in between. The CDR3 loop spans 15 amino acids. Germline V gene lookup returns CDR1 ENHRY and CDR2 SYGVKD. DNA of the CDR3: TGTGCCATCAGTGCCCGGGACACTGGGGCCAACGTCCTGACTTTC. Amino acids: CAISARDTGANVLTF.

The chain has TRBV18 and TRBJ2-7; a possible D gene is TRBD2 (6 bases). The CDR3 has 15 amino acids. Germline CDR1 is KGHSH and CDR2 is LQKENI. Trimming pared 0 bases from V and 4 bases from J, leaving 13 bases between. The CDR3, as DNA: TGTGCCAGCTCACCACCTGGGGCCCGGGGGTACGAGCAGTACTTC. Translation: CASSPPGARGYEQYF.

The chain combines TRBV11-3 with TRBJ2-5, with D tentatively TRBD2 (6 bases). Germline V CDR1 and CDR2: SGHNT, YENEEA. Trimming pared 5 bases from V and 2 bases from J, leaving 9 bases between. The CDR3 loop spans 13 amino acids. This CDR3 reads CASSIGGQETQYF. CDR3 coding DNA: TGTGCCAGCAGCATCGGGGGTCAAGAGACCCAGTACTTC.

The chain employs TRBV30 and TRBJ1-3; the D is unclear. V dropped 3 bases and J dropped 1 base, with 4 bases sitting between them. Germline lookup yields CDR1 GTSNPN and CDR2 SVGIG (reference sequence). The CDR3 sequence is 12 residues long. CDR3 loop: CAWRESGNTIYF. The CDR3 DNA reads TGTGCCTGGAGGGAGTCTGGAAACACCATATATTTT.

The chain links TRBV7-8 to TRBJ2-1; TRBD1 is a possible D gene (6 bases). The germline V gene has CDR1 SGHVS and CDR2 FQNEAQ. V was cut by 5 bases and J by 9 bases, with 23 bases left in between. There are 16 residues in the CDR3. CDR3 sequence reads: CASSRLQGNPYVEQFF. The CDR3 nucleotides read TGTGCCAGCAGCCGTTTACAGGGTAATCCCTACGTTGAGCAGTTCTTC.

The chain recombines TRBV7-2 with TRBJ2-7; maybe TRBD2 (7 bases). This CDR3 is built from 13 residues. V was clipped by 4 bases and J by 3 bases, with 10 bases between them. From germline, CDR1 is SGHTA and CDR2 FQGNSA. The CDR3 reads CASSWGGSYEQYF. The CDR3 region has the DNA TGTGCCAGCAGCTGGGGGGGCAGCTACGAGCAGTACTTC.

This clone has a single count. V and J are TRBV18 and TRBJ1-4; 9 positions match TRBD1. J gave up 7 bases and V 6 bases, and 6 bases lay outside the gene matches. The CDR3 has 14 amino acids. CDR1 is KGHSH, CDR2 LQKENI, per germline. The CDR3 bases are TGTGCCAGCTCGCCCACAGGGGGCCGTGAAAAACTGTTTTTT. This translates into CASSPTGGREKLFF.

This clone was seen a single time. The chain employs TRBV27 and TRBJ2-3; 7 positions match TRBD2. The junction had 13 bases not matched to a gene; V was cut back by 4 bases and J by 6 bases. The germline CDR1 and CDR2 sequences are MNHEY and SMNVEV (reference sequence). The CDR3 sequence is 16 residues long. CDR3 residues: CASSSRPGLPYDTQYF. The CDR3 DNA follows: TGTGCCAGCAGTTCCCGCCCGGGACTACCTTATGATACGCAGTATTTT.

This chain connects TRBV5-6 to TRBJ2-7, with TRBD1 matching over 11 bases. V shed 0 bases and J 3 bases; nucleotides not matched to a gene: 5. Per germline, CDR1 SGHDT and CDR2 YYEEEE. This CDR3 is built from 16 residues. CDR3 loop: CASSLGAGTGGYEQYF. The CDR3 DNA reads as TGTGCCAGCAGCTTGGGGGCCGGGACAGGGGGCTACGAGCAGTACTTC.

This clone has a count of ten or more. This chain joins TRBV19 and TRBJ2-1, with D hard to call. The CDR3 has 11 amino acids. Germline V gene lookup returns CDR1 LNHDA and CDR2 SQIVND (reference sequence). V was shortened by 5 bases and J by 8 bases, with 7 bases between the two germline ends. CDR3 region: CASSVWDEQFF. Written as DNA, the CDR3 is TGTGCCAGTAGTGTTTGGGATGAGCAGTTCTTC. Full variable domain (missing parts from reference TRBV19 and TRBJ2-1): DGGITQSPKYLFRKEGQNVTLSCEQNLNHDAMYWYRQDPGQGLRLIYYSQIVNDFQKGDIAEGYSVSREKKESFPLTVTSAQKNPTAFYLCASSVWDEQFFGPGTRLTVL.

The gene calls are TRBV2 and TRBJ1-4; D gene uncertain. V was trimmed by 8 bases and J by 1 base, leaving 8 bases between them. The germline gives CDR1 SNHLY, CDR2 FYNNEI. The CDR3 consists of 13 residues. The CDR3: CASGMVTNEKLFF. The CDR3 DNA follows: TGTGCCAGCGGAATGGTAACTAATGAAAAACTGTTTTTT.

The CDR3 DNA sequence: TGTGCCAGCAACTCATACCTGGAGGGTGAGCAGTTCTTC. Protein: CASNSYLEGEQFF. V usage is TRBV6-1 and J usage is TRBJ2-1; D may be TRBD2 (6 bases). Germline lookup yields CDR1 MNHNS and CDR2 SASEGT. This CDR3 is 13 amino acids long. The V end was cut by 7 bases, the J end by 9 bases, with 16 bases between.

The CDR3 DNA is TGCAGTGCTAGTTTTAGTGAGCAGTACTTC. Amino acids: CSASFSEQYF. The chain joins TRBV20-1 to TRBJ2-7; D is unclear. Deletions cut 3 bases from V and 7 bases from J, with 7 bases between. CDR1 DFQATT and CDR2 SNEGSKA come from the germline V gene (reference sequence). The CDR3 has 10 residues.

The genes are TRBV6-1 and TRBJ2-5; D is perhaps TRBD2 (5 bases). CDR1 is MNHNS and CDR2 is SASEGT in the germline V gene. CDR3 length equals 13 residues. V was shortened by 2 bases and J by 5 bases, with 9 bases between the two germline ends. CDR3 in amino acids: CASSEIGGETQYF. CDR3 bases: TGTGCCAGCAGTGAAATAGGAGGTGAGACCCAGTACTTC.

The V call is TRBV7-2, the J call TRBJ2-5; D remains unclear. Between the trimmed V and J ends, which lost 4 bases and 0 bases, there was a span of 6 bases. The germline CDR1 and CDR2 sequences are SGHTA and FQGNSA. The CDR3 covers 13 residues. The DNA for the CDR3 is TGTGCCAGCAGCTGGAGTAACCAAGAGACCCAGTACTTC. It encodes CASSWSNQETQYF.